The T cell receptor beta chain described here comes from a study of T cell repertoires in cytomegalovirus infection. Study context: The public TCR beta signatures pointed to both CMV infection and matching HLA type.

The CDR3 covers 12 residues. CDR1 and CDR2 from the germline V gene are SQVTM and ANQGSEA. V gave up 7 bases and J gave up 5 bases, with 13 bases separating them. A word on this clonotype: Its cognate antigen is unknown.

Study-level results: The study identified carriers of CMV plus the relevant HLA from cumulative public TCR beta family frequency. CMV-specific TCR beta clonotypes restricted by HLA-C were the ones dominating the ex vivo response.

From the reads, TCRdb called clonotypes with MiXCR, one entry per CDR3 protein. In the table there are just under 300,000 distinct CDR3 sequences, about 8.8% of which are singletons. Sequencing was done on a sample of PBMCs. The genes are TRBV29-1 and TRBJ2-3; no reliable D call. This receptor was taken from a human donor in good health (CMV status not recorded). Some clones in this sample may be carry-over from other donors' samples. CDR3 nucleotides: TGCAGCGCCGGGCGGCTCGGAGATACGCAGTATTTT. Protein sequence: CSAGRLGDTQYF.